This TCR beta chain was documented in a study of OX40 agonist ivuxolimab in advanced cancers. About the investigation overall: Ivuxolimab was a fully human IgG2 agonistic monoclonal antibody targeting the costimulatory receptor OX40 (CD134). Intravenous ivuxolimab was administered to patients every 2 weeks at six dose levels: 0.01, 0.1, 0.3, 1.5, 3 and 10 mg/kg. Of the roughly 54 patients in dose escalation, 19 had hepatocellular carcinoma, some 15 had melanoma, 9 had renal cell carcinoma and 9 had head and neck cancer. The dose-escalation cohort was about 86% male with a mean age of roughly 62 years, ranging from about 23 to 85. Patients were allowed to have had prior anti-PD-1, anti-PD-L1 or anti-CTLA-4 therapy, and approximately 40% of the dose-escalation patients had previously received checkpoint inhibitors. Partial responses occurred in three dose-escalation patients: two with cutaneous melanoma and one with hepatocellular carcinoma. Peripheral TCRbeta sequencing aimed to test whether ivuxolimab altered TCR sequence diversity and caused clonal T-cell expansion. The paper reports the monotherapy dose-escalation portion (N ≈ 52 patients) of the phase I ivuxolimab trial. Here is what the overall study found, with its caveats: In the 0.1-3.0 mg/kg groups, partial responders were among the patients with the lowest normalized peripheral clonal expansion, particularly in CD8+ T cells. At doses from 0.1 to 3.0 mg/kg, clonal expansion was seen in both CD4+ and CD8+ blood T cells between baseline and week 6. The antigen specificity of the peripheral T cells that underwent clonal expansion was not determined. After ivuxolimab, more expanded clones were found on average in CD8+ T cells than in CD4+ T cells. Low levels of normalized T-cell clonal expansion were also seen in some patients who did not respond.

The trial excluded patients who had a history of autoimmune disease or who were on systemic immunosuppression. Peripheral blood for TCR sequencing was collected from all dose cohorts at baseline, on cycle 4 day 1, and on cycle 7 day 1. Samples were obtained from an open-label, multicenter, first-in-human phase I dose-escalation trial of ivuxolimab. Adults with locally advanced or metastatic melanoma, renal cell carcinoma, hepatocellular carcinoma or head and neck squamous cell carcinoma were enrolled in the trial. Before TCR sequencing, CD4+ T cells and CD8+ T cells from peripheral blood were sorted into separate populations. For this clone: Its antigen specificity is not known. No much larger clonotype is one base removed from it; base qualities were not supplied.

Genomic DNA was isolated from the sorted cells so that the TCRbeta CDR3 region could be sequenced. The immunoSEQ Assay was used to sequence the TCRbeta CDR3 regions. Imported from immuneACCESS, the table was reduced by TCRdb to in-frame sequences with V and J called. These copies leave out some clones; in studies compared against another copy, an unresolved V gene accounts for under half, and the cause of the remainder is not known. This sample comprises about 22,000 clones, 65% to 80% of them detected only once. The top ten hold 15% to 20% of the sample. Reading from cysteine to phenylalanine, the CDR3 counts 14 amino acids. The kept DNA is CDR3 alone, 42 bases in frame from the first base. Trimming at the junction amounts to 3 bases on V and 3 bases on J, and the germline ends lie 12 bases apart. Taken from the germline V gene, the CDR1 and CDR2 loops are LGHNA and YNFKEQ.

This sample comprised CD4+ or CD8+ T cells sorted from blood, obtained in a trial of the OX40 agonist ivuxolimab. The receptor comes from an adult with an advanced solid tumor such as melanoma, head and neck, liver or kidney cancer. The rearrangement combines TRBV4-2 with TRBJ2-7; the D segment could be TRBD1, given 6 matching bases. The CDR3 protein is CASSQLTGDYEQYF. The nucleotides are TGTGCCAGCAGCCAGTTGACAGGAGACTACGAGCAGTACTTC.